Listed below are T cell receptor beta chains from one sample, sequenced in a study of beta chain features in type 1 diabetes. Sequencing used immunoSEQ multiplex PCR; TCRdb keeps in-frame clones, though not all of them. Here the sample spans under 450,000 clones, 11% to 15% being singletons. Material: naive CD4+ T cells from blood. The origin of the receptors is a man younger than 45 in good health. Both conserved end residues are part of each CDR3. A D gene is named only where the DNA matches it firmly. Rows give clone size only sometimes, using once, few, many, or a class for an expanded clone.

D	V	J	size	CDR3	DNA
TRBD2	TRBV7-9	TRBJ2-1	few	CASTPNLAGGVDEQFF	TGTGCCAGCACCCCCAACCTAGCGGGAGGGGTGGATGAGCAGTTCTTC
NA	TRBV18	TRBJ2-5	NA	CASSQSPHGETQYF	TGTGCCAGCTCCCAGAGTCCTCACGGGGAGACCCAGTACTTC
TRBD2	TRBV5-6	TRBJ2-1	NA	CASSLAAGESSYNEQFF	TGTGCCAGCAGCTTGGCAGCGGGGGAAAGCTCCTACAATGAGCAGTTCTTC
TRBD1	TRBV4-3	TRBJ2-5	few	CASSQLPQGAGETQYF	TGCGCCAGCAGCCAACTTCCACAGGGGGCTGGGGAGACCCAGTACTTC
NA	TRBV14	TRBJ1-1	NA	CASSLLTGAGANTEAFF	TGTGCCAGCAGCCTTCTAACGGGCGCAGGGGCGAACACTGAAGCTTTCTTT
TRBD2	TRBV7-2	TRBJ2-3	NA	CATIQPGLAGKDTQYF	TGTGCCACCATACAACCGGGACTAGCGGGGAAAGATACGCAGTATTTT
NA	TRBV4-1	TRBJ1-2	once	CASSQGSRVLYGYTF	TGCGCCAGCAGCCAAGGAAGTCGGGTTCTCTATGGCTACACCTTC
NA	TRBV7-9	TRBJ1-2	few	CASSSRSRGKDGYTF	TGTGCCAGCAGCTCGCGTAGTCGCGGGAAGGATGGCTACACCTTC
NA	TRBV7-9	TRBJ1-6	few	CASKTVNNSPLHF	TGTGCCAGCAAGACAGTTAATAATTCACCCCTCCACTTT
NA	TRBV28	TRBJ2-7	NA	CASSLPGNYEQYF	TGTGCCAGCAGTTTGCCAGGTAACTACGAGCAGTACTTC
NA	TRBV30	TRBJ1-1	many	CAWSGGPGAEAFF	TGTGCCTGGAGCGGAGGACCGGGCGCTGAAGCTTTCTTT
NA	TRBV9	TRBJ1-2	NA	CASSVDTGAYGYTF	TGTGCCAGCAGCGTAGATACGGGGGCCTATGGCTACACCTTC
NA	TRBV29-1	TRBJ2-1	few	CSAGRGSYNEQFF	TGCAGCGCGGGCCGGGGCTCCTACAATGAGCAGTTCTTC
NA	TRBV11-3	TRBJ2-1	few	CASSPRLDRGPFF	TGTGCCAGCAGCCCACGCCTAGATCGAGGACCGTTCTTC
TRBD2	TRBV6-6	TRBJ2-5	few	CASSYGGSGIQETQYF	TGTGCCAGCAGTTACGGGGGTAGCGGGATCCAAGAGACCCAGTACTTC
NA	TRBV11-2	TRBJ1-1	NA	CASRKQRLHTEAFF	TGTGCCAGCAGAAAACAGAGACTCCACACTGAAGCTTTCTTT
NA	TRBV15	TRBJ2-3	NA	CATGRVRRSTDTQYF	TGTGCCACCGGCAGAGTCCGGAGGAGCACAGATACGCAGTATTTT
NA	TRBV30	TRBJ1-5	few	CAWSRSVRAAQHF	TGTGCCTGGAGTCGCTCCGTTCGGGCGGCCCAGCATTTT
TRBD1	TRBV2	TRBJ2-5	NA	CASSAGYRGETQYF	TGTGCCAGCAGTGCGGGATACAGGGGAGAGACCCAGTACTTC
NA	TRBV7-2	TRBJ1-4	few	CASSEGDTTNEKLFF	TGTGCCAGCAGCGAAGGGGATACAACTAATGAAAAACTGTTTTTT
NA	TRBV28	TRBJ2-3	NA	CASTQFPNTQYF	TGTGCCAGCACCCAATTTCCGAATACGCAGTATTTT
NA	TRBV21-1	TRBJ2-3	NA	CASSAKRGPGGTDTQYF	TGTGCCAGCAGCGCCAAGCGGGGACCGGGGGGCACAGATACGCAGTATTTT
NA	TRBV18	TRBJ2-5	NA	CASSFSEETQYF	TGTGCCAGCTCATTCAGTGAAGAGACCCAGTACTTC
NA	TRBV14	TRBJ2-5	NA	CASSQGFETQYF	TGTGCCAGCAGCCAAGGTTTCGAGACCCAGTACTTC
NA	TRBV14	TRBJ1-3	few	CASSHVGQYTIYF	TGTGCCAGCAGCCATGTGGGGCAATACACCATATATTTT
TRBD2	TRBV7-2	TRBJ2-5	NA	CASSPTSGQETQYF	TGTGCCAGCAGCCCAACTAGCGGCCAAGAGACCCAGTACTTC
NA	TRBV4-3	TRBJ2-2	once	CASSQSANTGELFF	TGCGCCAGCAGCCAAAGCGCGAACACCGGGGAGCTGTTTTTT